This T cell receptor (beta chain) is from a study of blood T cell repertoires in COVID-19. Profiling relied on immunoSEQ multiplex PCR, and the TCRdb table lists in-frame clones only, not all of them. Found here are fewer than 200,000 clones, 75% to 90% of them singletons; the top ten hold roughly 9.5%. The specimen was peripheral blood. The source of this sequence is a woman of 80 years or more with active or convalescent COVID-19.

CDR3 nucleotide sequence: TGTGCCAGCAGAACTCGGCAGGGGGGCACAGATACGCAGTATTTT. Protein product: CASRTRQGGTDTQYF. The chain carries TRBV27 and TRBJ2-3; 7 bases map to TRBD1. There are 15 residues in the CDR3. The J segment lost 1 base and the V segment lost 6 bases, leaving 7 bases of the junction unmatched. CDR1 MNHEY and CDR2 SMNVEV come from the germline V gene (reference sequence).